The rows below give T cell receptor beta chains drawn from one sample of a study of OX40 agonist ivuxolimab in advanced cancers. The table came from immunoSEQ multiplex PCR; TCRdb's copy has only in-frame clones and leaves some out. Among about 58,000 clones listed, roughly 83% were seen once. The sequencing used CD4+ or CD8+ T cells sorted from blood, collected in a trial of the OX40 agonist ivuxolimab. Receptors were obtained from an adult with an advanced solid tumor such as melanoma, head and neck, liver or kidney cancer. Each CDR3 is given with its conserved first and last residue. The D gene is left open where the match is weak. Size is omitted from some rows. Given values are once, few, many or a class for expanded clones.

DNA	CDR3	size	V	D	J
TGTGCCAGCAGTACGGACAGGGTAAGGTCCTACGAGCAGTACTTC	CASSTDRVRSYEQYF	once	TRBV28	TRBD1	TRBJ2-7
TGTGCCAGCAGCCCCCGGAACTGGCTCTATGGCTACACCTTC	CASSPRNWLYGYTF	NA	TRBV7-9	NA	TRBJ1-2
TGTGCCAGCAGCTCGGGCCGGGACAGGGTTGGCTACACCTTC	CASSSGRDRVGYTF	NA	TRBV7-3	TRBD1	TRBJ1-2
TGTGCCAGCAGCTTAGAGGGAGGAAGGGAGCAGTACTTC	CASSLEGGREQYF	NA	TRBV7-6	NA	TRBJ2-7
TGTGCCAGCAGCTCGACAGAGGTCAACTATGGCTACACCTTC	CASSSTEVNYGYTF	once	TRBV7-9	NA	TRBJ1-2
TGTGCCAGCAGCTTAGAGGCCAATTCACCCCTCCACTTT	CASSLEANSPLHF	few	TRBV7-9	NA	TRBJ1-6
TGTGCCAGCAGCTTTCGGGGGGACTCCTACAATGAGCAGTTCTTC	CASSFRGDSYNEQFF	NA	TRBV7-3	TRBD2	TRBJ2-1
TGTGCCAGCAGTGATCCAGGGACAGCGAACTATGGCTACACCTTC	CASSDPGTANYGYTF	NA	TRBV7-2	TRBD1	TRBJ1-2
TGTGCCAGCAGCTTATGGGGGGGGCCCAGGGTTAGTGAGCAGTTCTTC	CASSLWGGPRVSEQFF	NA	TRBV7-6	NA	TRBJ2-1
TGTGCCTGGACCATCGGGACAGCCGTCTCTGGAAACACCATATATTTT	CAWTIGTAVSGNTIYF	NA	TRBV30	TRBD1	TRBJ1-3
TGTGCCAGCAGCAGGGGTGGAACAGATACGCAGTATTTT	CASSRGGTDTQYF	NA	TRBV28	NA	TRBJ2-3
TGTGCCAGCAGTGTATCACAGGGAATCAATCAGCCCCAGCATTTT	CASSVSQGINQPQHF	few	TRBV2	NA	TRBJ1-5
TGTGCCAGCTCACCACGGACAGATGGCTACACCTTC	CASSPRTDGYTF	NA	TRBV18	NA	TRBJ1-2
TGTGCCAGCAGCCGCAGGAGCGGGGGGGCCTACAATGAGCAGTTCTTC	CASSRRSGGAYNEQFF	NA	TRBV11-1	TRBD2	TRBJ2-1
TGTGCCAGTAGTGGACAGCGTCAAGAGACCCAGTACTTC	CASSGQRQETQYF	NA	TRBV19	NA	TRBJ2-5
TGTGCCAGCAGTGTGCAGTGGGGCATAGGCGAAAAACTGTTTTTT	CASSVQWGIGEKLFF	NA	TRBV6-1	NA	TRBJ1-4
TGTGCCTGGGCCCAATTCTCTGGGGCCAACGTCCTGACTTTC	CAWAQFSGANVLTF	NA	TRBV30	NA	TRBJ2-6
TGTGCCAGCAGGGGACAGTATGGCTACACCTTC	CASRGQYGYTF	NA	TRBV9	TRBD1	TRBJ1-2
TGTGCCAGCAGCTTCGGACAGCGAGGCAATAATTCACCCCTCCACTTT	CASSFGQRGNNSPLHF	once	TRBV7-3	NA	TRBJ1-6
TGTGCCAGCAGTTACCTGAGTGGGGTCAATGAGCAGTTCTTC	CASSYLSGVNEQFF	NA	TRBV27	NA	TRBJ2-1
TGCAGCGTTTGGGGGAGGGAGACCCAGTACTTC	CSVWGRETQYF	NA	TRBV29-1	NA	TRBJ2-5
TGTGCCAGCAGCCTACAGGGGGCTGGAAACACCATATATTTT	CASSLQGAGNTIYF	NA	TRBV9	TRBD1	TRBJ1-3
TGCGCCAGCAGCTGGGACGTCCGGGGGAGCACAGATACGCAGTATTTT	CASSWDVRGSTDTQYF	NA	TRBV5-1	NA	TRBJ2-3
TGTGCCAGCAGCTTAAGGTCGGACTACGAGCAGTACTTC	CASSLRSDYEQYF	once	TRBV7-9	NA	TRBJ2-7
TGCAGCGTAGGACAGGGCACTAACTATGGCTACACCTTC	CSVGQGTNYGYTF	NA	TRBV29-1	TRBD1	TRBJ1-2
TGTGCCACCAGCAGAGATCTAGGGGCTACGAACACTGAAGCTTTCTTT	CATSRDLGATNTEAFF	once	TRBV15	NA	TRBJ1-1
TGTGCCAGCTCACAGGAAGCTAACTATGGCTACACCTTC	CASSQEANYGYTF	NA	TRBV18	NA	TRBJ1-2
TGTGCCAGCAGCCGAGGGTTCACTGAAGCTTTCTTT	CASSRGFTEAFF	NA	TRBV7-9	NA	TRBJ1-1
TGTGCCAGCAGACAGGGACCCAATCAGCCCCAGCATTTT	CASRQGPNQPQHF	few	TRBV19	TRBD1	TRBJ1-5
TGTGCCAGCAGTGAGACAATTTATAGCAATCAGCCCCAGCATTTT	CASSETIYSNQPQHF	NA	TRBV6-1	NA	TRBJ1-5
TGTGCCAGCAGGACCGGGACAGGGAACACCGGGGAGCTGTTTTTT	CASRTGTGNTGELFF	once	TRBV7-9	TRBD1	TRBJ2-2
TGTGCCAGCAGCCCGGGTTCGGGCCTCAGAAAACTGTTTTTT	CASSPGSGLRKLFF	NA	TRBV27	NA	TRBJ1-4
TGTGCCAGCGCCCCTCCCCTAACAGGGGGCAAATACGAGCAGTACTTC	CASAPPLTGGKYEQYF	NA	TRBV18	TRBD1	TRBJ2-7
TGCGCCAGCAGCTTGGACACCAATCAGCCCCAGCATTTT	CASSLDTNQPQHF	NA	TRBV5-1	NA	TRBJ1-5
TGTGCCAGCAGCAAAGACAGGGGCACAGATACGCAGTATTTT	CASSKDRGTDTQYF	NA	TRBV7-8	TRBD1	TRBJ2-3
TGCAGCGTTGAGCGACAGGGGGAGCTGTTTTTT	CSVERQGELFF	NA	TRBV29-1	NA	TRBJ2-2
TGTGCCAGTAGTATAGCGCAGCTGAACACTGAAGCTTTCTTT	CASSIAQLNTEAFF	NA	TRBV19	NA	TRBJ1-1
TGTGCCAGCAGCTTTACTCGCTACAATGAGCAGTTCTTC	CASSFTRYNEQFF	NA	TRBV11-2	NA	TRBJ2-1
TGCGCCAGCAGCCCTCGCCCCGCCGGGACAGAGCAAGAGACCCAGTACTTC	CASSPRPAGTEQETQYF	few	TRBV4-3	TRBD1	TRBJ2-5
TGTGCCAGCAGCCAGGACTTTCGCGAGCAGTACTTC	CASSQDFREQYF	NA	TRBV7-9	NA	TRBJ2-7
TGTGCCAGCAGCTTACAGGGGGCTGGGGCCAACGTCCTGACTTTC	CASSLQGAGANVLTF	NA	TRBV5-5	TRBD1	TRBJ2-6
TGTGCCAGCAGCTCGGGACAGGGTGTAAGCAATCAGCCCCAGCATTTT	CASSSGQGVSNQPQHF	NA	TRBV5-8	TRBD1	TRBJ1-5
TGCGCCAGCAGCCAGGATGGCTTCTGGGGCGAGCAGTACTTC	CASSQDGFWGEQYF	NA	TRBV4-1	NA	TRBJ2-7
TGTGCCAGCAGCTCCCGGACAGGGTTTTTCAATGAGCAGTTCTTC	CASSSRTGFFNEQFF	NA	TRBV7-9	TRBD1	TRBJ2-1
TGTGCCAGCAGTGCCTCCGAAGGGACCCAGTACTTC	CASSASEGTQYF	NA	TRBV6-1	NA	TRBJ2-5
TGTGCCAGCGGTAGGGACCGTACCACAGATACGCAGTATTTT	CASGRDRTTDTQYF	once	TRBV11-2	NA	TRBJ2-3
TGTGCCAGCAAGAGGACAGCGAACACCGGGGAGCTGTTTTTT	CASKRTANTGELFF	NA	TRBV2	NA	TRBJ2-2
TGTGCCAGCAGTCGCCTAGCGGGGGCTGACAATGAGCAGTTCTTC	CASSRLAGADNEQFF	NA	TRBV9	TRBD2	TRBJ2-1
TGTGCCAGCAGCCCAATCGCGGGGGCGGACACTGAAGCTTTCTTT	CASSPIAGADTEAFF	NA	TRBV14	NA	TRBJ1-1
TGCAGCGTACTTGACGGGTTAATGAACACTGAAGCTTTCTTT	CSVLDGLMNTEAFF	NA	TRBV29-1	NA	TRBJ1-1
TGTGCCAGCAGTCGGGTGTCTGGGGCCAACGTCCTGACTTTC	CASSRVSGANVLTF	NA	TRBV6-1	NA	TRBJ2-6